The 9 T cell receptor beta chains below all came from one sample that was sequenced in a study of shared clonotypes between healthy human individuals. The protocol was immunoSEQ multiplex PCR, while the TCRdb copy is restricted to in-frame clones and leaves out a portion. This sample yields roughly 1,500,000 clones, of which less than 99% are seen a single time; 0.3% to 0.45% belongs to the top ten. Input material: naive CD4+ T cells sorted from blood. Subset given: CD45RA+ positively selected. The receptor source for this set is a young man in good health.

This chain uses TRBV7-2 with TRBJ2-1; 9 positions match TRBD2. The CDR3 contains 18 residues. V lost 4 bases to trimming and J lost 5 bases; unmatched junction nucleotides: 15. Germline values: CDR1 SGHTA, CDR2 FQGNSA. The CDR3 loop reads CASSSLTSGIRVDNEQFF. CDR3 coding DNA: TGTGCCAGCAGCTCTCTGACTAGCGGCATAAGGGTAGACAATGAGCAGTTCTTC.

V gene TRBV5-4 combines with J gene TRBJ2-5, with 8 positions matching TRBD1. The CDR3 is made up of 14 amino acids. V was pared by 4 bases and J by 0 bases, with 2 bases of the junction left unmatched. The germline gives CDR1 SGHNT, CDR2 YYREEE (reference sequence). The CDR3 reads CASSRTGYQETQYF. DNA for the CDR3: TGTGCCAGCAGCAGGACAGGGTACCAAGAGACCCAGTACTTC.

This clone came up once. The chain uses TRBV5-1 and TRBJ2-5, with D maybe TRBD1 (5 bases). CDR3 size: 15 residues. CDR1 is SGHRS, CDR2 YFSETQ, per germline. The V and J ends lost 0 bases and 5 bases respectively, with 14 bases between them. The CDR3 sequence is CASSLARRPGETQYF. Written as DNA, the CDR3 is TGCGCCAGCAGCTTGGCCCGGCGGCCAGGGGAGACCCAGTACTTC.

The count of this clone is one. Written as DNA, the CDR3 is TGTGCCAGCAGTGAAACAGCGGTAACCTACAATGAGCAGTTCTTC. Protein product: CASSETAVTYNEQFF. This rearrangement joins TRBV2 to TRBJ2-1; TRBD2 might be the D (5 bases). Germline CDR1 and CDR2: SNHLY and FYNNEI. V lost 2 bases, J lost 2 bases, and 10 bases lay in between. The CDR3 loop spans 15 amino acids. The full variable domain, rest sourced from reference TRBV2 and TRBJ2-1, is EPEVTQTPSHQVTQMGQEVILRCVPISNHLYFYWYRQILGQKVEFLVSFYNNEISEKSEIFDDQFSVERPDGSNFTLKIRSTKLEDSAMYFCASSETAVTYNEQFFGPGTRLTVL.

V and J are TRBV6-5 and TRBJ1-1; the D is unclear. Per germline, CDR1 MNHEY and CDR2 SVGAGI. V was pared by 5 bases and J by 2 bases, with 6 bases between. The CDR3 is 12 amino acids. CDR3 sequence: CASSPPNTEAFF. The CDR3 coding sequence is TGTGCCAGCAGTCCGCCTAACACTGAAGCTTTCTTT.

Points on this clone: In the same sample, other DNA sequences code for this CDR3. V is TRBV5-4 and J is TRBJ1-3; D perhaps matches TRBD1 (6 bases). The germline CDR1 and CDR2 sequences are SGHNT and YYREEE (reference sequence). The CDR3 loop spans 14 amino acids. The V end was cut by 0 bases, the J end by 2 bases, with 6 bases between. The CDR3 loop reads CASSLAGAGNTIYF. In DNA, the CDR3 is TGTGCCAGCAGCTTGGCAGGGGCTGGAAACACCATATATTTT.

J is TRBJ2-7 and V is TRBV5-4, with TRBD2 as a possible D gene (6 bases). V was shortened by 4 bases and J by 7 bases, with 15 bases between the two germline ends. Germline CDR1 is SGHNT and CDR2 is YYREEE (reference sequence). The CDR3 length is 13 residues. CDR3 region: CASSGTPESEQYF. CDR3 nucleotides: TGTGCCAGCAGCGGGACTCCGGAGTCGGAGCAGTACTTC.

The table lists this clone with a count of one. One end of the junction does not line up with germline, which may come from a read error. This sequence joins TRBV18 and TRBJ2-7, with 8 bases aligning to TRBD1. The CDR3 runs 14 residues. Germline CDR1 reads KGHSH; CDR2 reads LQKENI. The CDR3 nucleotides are TGTGCCAGCTCACTGGACAGGGCCTCCCACGAGCAGTACTTC. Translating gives CASSLDRASHEQYF.

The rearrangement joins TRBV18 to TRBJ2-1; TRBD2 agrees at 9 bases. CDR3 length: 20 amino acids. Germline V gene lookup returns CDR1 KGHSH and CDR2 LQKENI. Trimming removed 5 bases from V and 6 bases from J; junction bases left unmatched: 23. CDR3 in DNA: TGTGCCAGCTCATCCCAAGCGGGAGGCCCCACTGGGGACGCCTCCAATGAGCAGTTCTTC. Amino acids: CASSSQAGGPTGDASNEQFF. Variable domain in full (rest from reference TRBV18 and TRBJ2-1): NAGVMQNPRHLVRRRGQEARLRCSPMKGHSHVYWYRQLPEEGLKFMVYLQKENIIDESGMPKERFSAEFPKEGPSILRIQQVVRGDSAAYFCASSSQAGGPTGDASNEQFFGPGTRLTVL.